The 3 T cell receptor beta chains given below trace back to one sample, sequenced in a study of cytomegalovirus exposure and HLA in healthy donors. The PCR made use of 60 Vbeta and 13 Jbeta primers. Sequenced by immunoSEQ multiplex PCR; TCRdb stores in-frame clones only, minus some. In the table there are about 110,000 clones, about 90% of which are singletons. The sample taken for sequencing was PBMCs. Source of these receptors: a man aged 35 to 55 in good health and CMV-seronegative.

The gene calls are TRBV6-4 and TRBJ1-4; D remains ambiguous. The CDR3 runs to 13 residues. V was pared by 4 bases and J by 2 bases, with 5 bases between. Germline V lookup: CDR1 MRHNA, CDR2 SNTAGT. CDR3: CASSVETNEKLFF. The CDR3 bases are TGTGCCAGCAGTGTCGAGACTAATGAAAAACTGTTTTTT.

This rearrangement joins TRBV29-1 to TRBJ2-7; D perhaps matches TRBD1 (6 bases). Trimming took 1 base from V and 7 from J, leaving 14 bases between them. This CDR3 is 13 amino acids long. CDR1 is SQVTM and CDR2 is ANQGSEA in the germline V gene. The DNA of the CDR3 is TGCAGCGTTGAAGGGCCCGGGACATGGGAGCAGTACTTC. Translation: CSVEGPGTWEQYF.

The chain uses TRBV30 and TRBJ1-6, with D possibly TRBD1 on 6 matching bases. The CDR3 contains 16 residues. V lost 0 bases and J 6 bases, leaving 15 bases between the germline ends. Germline CDR1 and CDR2: GTSNPN and SVGIG (reference sequence). This CDR3 is CAWSVLLGRGNSPLHF. Written as DNA, the CDR3 is TGTGCCTGGAGTGTTCTCCTGGGCAGGGGTAATTCACCCCTCCACTTT. Looking up the rest from reference TRBV30 and TRBJ1-6 gives the full variable domain: SQTIHQWPATLVQPVGSPLSLECTVEGTSNPNLYWYRQAAGRGLQLLFYSVGIGQISSEVPQNLSASRPQDRQFILSSKKLLLSDSGFYLCAWSVLLGRGNSPLHFGNGTRLTVT.